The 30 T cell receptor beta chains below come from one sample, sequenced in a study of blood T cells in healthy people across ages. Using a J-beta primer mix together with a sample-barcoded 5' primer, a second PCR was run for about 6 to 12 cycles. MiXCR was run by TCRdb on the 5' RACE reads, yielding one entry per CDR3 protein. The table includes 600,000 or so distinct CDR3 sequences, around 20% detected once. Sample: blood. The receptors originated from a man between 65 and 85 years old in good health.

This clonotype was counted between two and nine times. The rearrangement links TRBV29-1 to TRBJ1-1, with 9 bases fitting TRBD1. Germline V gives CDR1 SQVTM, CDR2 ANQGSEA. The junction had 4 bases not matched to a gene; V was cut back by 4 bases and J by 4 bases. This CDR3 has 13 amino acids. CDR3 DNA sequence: TGCAGCGTTGCGACAGGGGGAGCCACTGAAGCTTTCTTT. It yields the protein CSVATGGATEAFF. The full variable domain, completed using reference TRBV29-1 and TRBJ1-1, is SAVISQKPSRDICQRGTSLTIQCQVDSQVTMMFWYRQQPGQSLTLIATANQGSEATYESGFVIDKFPISRPNLTFSTLTVSNMSPEDSSIYLCSVATGGATEAFFGQGTRLTVV.

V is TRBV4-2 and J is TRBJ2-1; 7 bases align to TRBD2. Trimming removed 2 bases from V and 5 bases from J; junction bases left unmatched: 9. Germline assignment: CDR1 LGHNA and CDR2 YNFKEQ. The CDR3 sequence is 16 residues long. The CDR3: CASSQLPRRENNEQFF. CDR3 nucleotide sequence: TGTGCCAGCAGCCAACTCCCGAGGCGGGAGAACAATGAGCAGTTCTTC.

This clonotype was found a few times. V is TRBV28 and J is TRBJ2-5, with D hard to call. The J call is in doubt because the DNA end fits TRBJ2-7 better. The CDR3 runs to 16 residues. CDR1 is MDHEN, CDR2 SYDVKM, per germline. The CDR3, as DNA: TGTGCCAGCACCCTATCCGGGCACCACCTCTCCTACGAGCAGTACTTC. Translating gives CASTLSGHHLSYEQYF.

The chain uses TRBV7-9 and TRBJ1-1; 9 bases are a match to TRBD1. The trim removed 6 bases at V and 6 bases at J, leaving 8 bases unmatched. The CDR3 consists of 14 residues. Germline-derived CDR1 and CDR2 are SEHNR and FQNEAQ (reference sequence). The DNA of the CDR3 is TGTGCCAGCAGATCGGGGACAGGGAGACCTGAAGCTTTCTTT. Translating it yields CASRSGTGRPEAFF.

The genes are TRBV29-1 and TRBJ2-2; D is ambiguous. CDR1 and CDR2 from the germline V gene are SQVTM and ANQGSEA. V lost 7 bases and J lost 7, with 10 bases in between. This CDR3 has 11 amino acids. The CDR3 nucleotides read TGCAGCGGGCAGGTTTTCGGGGAGCTGTTTTTT. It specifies CSGQVFGELFF.

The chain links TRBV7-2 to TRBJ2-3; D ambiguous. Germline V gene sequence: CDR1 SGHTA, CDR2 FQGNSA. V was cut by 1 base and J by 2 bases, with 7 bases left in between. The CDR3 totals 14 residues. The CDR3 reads CASSLDWLTDTQYF. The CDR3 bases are TGTGCCAGCAGCTTAGACTGGCTCACAGATACGCAGTATTTT.

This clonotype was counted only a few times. DNA for the CDR3: TGTGCCAGCAGCTTGGGACTCCTAGGCACAGATACGCAGTATTTT. As protein: CASSLGLLGTDTQYF. The rearrangement joins TRBV5-5 to TRBJ2-3; D remains unclear. V lost 0 bases and J lost 1, with 9 bases in between. Germline V gene data show CDR1 as SGHKS and CDR2 as YYEKEE (reference sequence). This CDR3 is 15 amino acids long.

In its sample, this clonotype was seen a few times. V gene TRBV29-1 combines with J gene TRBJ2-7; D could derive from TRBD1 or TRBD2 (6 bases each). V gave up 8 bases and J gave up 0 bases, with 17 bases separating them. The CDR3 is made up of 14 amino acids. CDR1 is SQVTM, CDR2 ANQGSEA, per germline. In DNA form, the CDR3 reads TGCAGCTCCAAGGGGGACTGCAGCTCCTACGAGCAGTACTTC. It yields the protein CSSKGDCSSYEQYF.

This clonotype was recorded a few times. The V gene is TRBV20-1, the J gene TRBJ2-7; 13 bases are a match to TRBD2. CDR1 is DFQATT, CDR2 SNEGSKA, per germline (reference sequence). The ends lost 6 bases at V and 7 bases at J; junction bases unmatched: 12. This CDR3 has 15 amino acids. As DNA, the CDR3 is TGCAGTGCCCTCCCTACTAGCGGGAGGGCAGAAGAGCAGTACTTC. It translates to CSALPTSGRAEEQYF.

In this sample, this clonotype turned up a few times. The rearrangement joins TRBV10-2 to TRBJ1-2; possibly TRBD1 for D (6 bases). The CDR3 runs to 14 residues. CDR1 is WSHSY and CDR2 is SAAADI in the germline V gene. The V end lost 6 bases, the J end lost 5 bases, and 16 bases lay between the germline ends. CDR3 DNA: TGCGCCAGCAGAGGACAGTCCTTGAGGTATGGCTACACCTTC. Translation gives CASRGQSLRYGYTF.

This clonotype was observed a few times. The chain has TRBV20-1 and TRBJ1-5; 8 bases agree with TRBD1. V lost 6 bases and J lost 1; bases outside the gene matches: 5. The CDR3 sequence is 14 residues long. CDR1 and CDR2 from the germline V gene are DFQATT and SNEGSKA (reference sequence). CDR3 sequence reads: CSAKQGGSNQPQHF. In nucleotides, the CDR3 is TGCAGTGCCAAACAGGGGGGAAGCAATCAGCCCCAGCATTTT.

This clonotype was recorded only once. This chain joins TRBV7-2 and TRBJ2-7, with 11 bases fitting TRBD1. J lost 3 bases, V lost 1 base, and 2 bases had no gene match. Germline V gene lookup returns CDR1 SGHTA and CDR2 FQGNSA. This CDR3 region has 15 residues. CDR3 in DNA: TGTGCCAGCAGCTTAGATGGGACAGGGGGCTACGAGCAGTACTTC. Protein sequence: CASSLDGTGGYEQYF. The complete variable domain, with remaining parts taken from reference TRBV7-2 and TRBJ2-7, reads GAGVSQSPSNKVTEKGKDVELRCDPISGHTALYWYRQSLGQGLEFLIYFQGNSAPDKSGLPSDRFSAERTGGSVSTLTIQRTQQEDSAVYLCASSLDGTGGYEQYFGPGTRLTVT.

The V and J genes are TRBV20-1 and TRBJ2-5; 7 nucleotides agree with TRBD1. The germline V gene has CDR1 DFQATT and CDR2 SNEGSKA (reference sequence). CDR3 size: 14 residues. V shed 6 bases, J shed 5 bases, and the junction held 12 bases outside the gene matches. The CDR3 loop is CSASKTGLAETQYF. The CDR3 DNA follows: TGCAGTGCCAGCAAGACAGGGCTGGCGGAGACCCAGTACTTC.

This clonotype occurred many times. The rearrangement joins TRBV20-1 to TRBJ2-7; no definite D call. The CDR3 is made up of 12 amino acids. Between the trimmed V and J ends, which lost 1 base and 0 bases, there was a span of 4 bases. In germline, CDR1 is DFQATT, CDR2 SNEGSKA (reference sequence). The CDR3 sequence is CSARGSSYEQYF. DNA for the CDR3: TGCAGTGCTAGAGGGAGCTCCTACGAGCAGTACTTC.

CDR3 sequence reads: CASSQRTTQETQYF. CDR3 sequence (DNA): TGCGCCAGCAGCCAACGGACAACCCAAGAGACCCAGTACTTC. The chain links TRBV4-1 to TRBJ2-5, with D possibly being TRBD1 (5 bases). Between the trimmed V and J ends, which lost 2 bases and 1 base, there was a span of 8 bases. CDR1 is MGHRA, CDR2 YSYEKL, per germline. The CDR3 length is 14 residues.

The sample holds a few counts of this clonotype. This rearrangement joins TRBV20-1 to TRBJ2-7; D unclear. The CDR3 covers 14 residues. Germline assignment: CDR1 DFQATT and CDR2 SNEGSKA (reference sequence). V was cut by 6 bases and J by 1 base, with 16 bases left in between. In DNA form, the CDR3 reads TGCAGTGCGCCCACATCACTCGGATCCTACGAGCAGTACTTC. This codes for CSAPTSLGSYEQYF.

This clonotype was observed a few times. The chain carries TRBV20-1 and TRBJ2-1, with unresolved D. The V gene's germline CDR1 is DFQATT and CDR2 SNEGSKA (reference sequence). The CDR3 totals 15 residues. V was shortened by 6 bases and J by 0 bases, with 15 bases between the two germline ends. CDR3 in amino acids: CSALAGRSSYNEQFF. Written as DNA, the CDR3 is TGCAGTGCCCTGGCAGGACGGAGCTCCTACAATGAGCAGTTCTTC.

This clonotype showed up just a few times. The chain's CDR3 is CASSQVSLAGVEEQYF. The CDR3 DNA sequence: TGTGCCAGCAGCCAAGTGTCTCTAGCGGGAGTGGAAGAGCAGTACTTC. The chain employs TRBV14 and TRBJ2-7, with TRBD2 matching over 10 bases. CDR3 length: 16 amino acids. With V trimmed by 1 base and J by 7 bases, 10 bases remained unmatched. The germline CDR1 and CDR2 sequences are SGHDN and FVKESK.

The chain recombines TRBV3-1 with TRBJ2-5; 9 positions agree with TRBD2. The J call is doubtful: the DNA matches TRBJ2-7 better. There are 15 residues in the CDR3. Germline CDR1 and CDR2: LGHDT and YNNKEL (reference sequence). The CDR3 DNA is TGTGCCAGCAGCCCCCCCGGGACTAGCCCCAACGAGCAGTACTTC. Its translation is CASSPPGTSPNEQYF.

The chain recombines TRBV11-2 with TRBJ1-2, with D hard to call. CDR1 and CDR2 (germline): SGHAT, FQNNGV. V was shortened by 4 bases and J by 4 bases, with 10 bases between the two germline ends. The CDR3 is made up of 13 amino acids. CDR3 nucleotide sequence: TGTGCCAGCAGCTCCATCCGGACCTATGGCTACACCTTC. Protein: CASSSIRTYGYTF.

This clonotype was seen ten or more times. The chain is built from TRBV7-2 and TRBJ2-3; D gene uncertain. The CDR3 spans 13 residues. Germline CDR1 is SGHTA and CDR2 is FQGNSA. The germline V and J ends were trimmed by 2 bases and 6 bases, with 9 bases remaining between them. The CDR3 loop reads CASSLNLRDTQYF. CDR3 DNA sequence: TGTGCCAGCAGCTTAAATCTAAGGGATACGCAGTATTTT.

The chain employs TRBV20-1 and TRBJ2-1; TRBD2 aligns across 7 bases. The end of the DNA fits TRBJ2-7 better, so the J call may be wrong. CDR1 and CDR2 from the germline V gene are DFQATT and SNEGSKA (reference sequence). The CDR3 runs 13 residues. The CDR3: CSARGGTTYEQYF. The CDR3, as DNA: TGCAGTGCTAGAGGAGGGACTACCTACGAGCAGTACTTC.

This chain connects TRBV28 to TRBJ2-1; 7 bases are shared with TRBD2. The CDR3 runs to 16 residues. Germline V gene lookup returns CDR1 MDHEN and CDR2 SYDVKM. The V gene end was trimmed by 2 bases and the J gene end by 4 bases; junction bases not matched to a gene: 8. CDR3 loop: CASSLGTSEGYNEQFF. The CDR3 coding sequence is TGTGCCAGCAGTTTAGGCACTAGCGAGGGATACAATGAGCAGTTCTTC.

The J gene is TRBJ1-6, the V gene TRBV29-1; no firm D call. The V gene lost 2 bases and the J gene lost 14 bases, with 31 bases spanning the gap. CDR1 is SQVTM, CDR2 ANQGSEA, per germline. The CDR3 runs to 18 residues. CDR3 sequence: CSVESTYSPGVELGTLHF. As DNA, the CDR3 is TGCAGCGTTGAATCGACCTACAGCCCTGGGGTGGAACTGGGGACCCTCCACTTT.

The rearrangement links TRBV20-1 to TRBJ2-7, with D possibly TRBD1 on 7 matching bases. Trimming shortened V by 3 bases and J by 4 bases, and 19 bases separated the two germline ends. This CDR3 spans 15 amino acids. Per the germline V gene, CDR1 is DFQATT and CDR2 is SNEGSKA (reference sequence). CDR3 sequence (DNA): TGCAGTGCTAGTTTCGCGTCAGGGGGGAAATACGAGCAGTACTTC. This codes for CSASFASGGKYEQYF.

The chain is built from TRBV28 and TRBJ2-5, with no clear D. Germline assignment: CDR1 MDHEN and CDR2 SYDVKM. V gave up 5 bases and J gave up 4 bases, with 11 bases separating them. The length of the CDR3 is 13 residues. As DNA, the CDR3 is TGTGCCAGCAGTATCCTAGGGTTAGAGACCCAGTACTTC. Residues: CASSILGLETQYF.

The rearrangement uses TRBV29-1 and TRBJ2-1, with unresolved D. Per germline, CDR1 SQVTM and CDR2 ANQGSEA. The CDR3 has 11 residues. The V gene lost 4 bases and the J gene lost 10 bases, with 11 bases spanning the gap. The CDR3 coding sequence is TGCAGCGTTGGGTCGCGTCTGGAGCAGTTCTTC. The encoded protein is CSVGSRLEQFF.

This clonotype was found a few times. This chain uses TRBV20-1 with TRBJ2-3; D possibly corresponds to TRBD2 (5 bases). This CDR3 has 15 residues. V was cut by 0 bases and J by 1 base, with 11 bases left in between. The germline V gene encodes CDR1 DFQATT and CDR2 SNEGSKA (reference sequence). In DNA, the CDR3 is TGCAGTGCTAGAGATGCCCCCGGGGGCACAGATACGCAGTATTTT. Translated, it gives CSARDAPGGTDTQYF.

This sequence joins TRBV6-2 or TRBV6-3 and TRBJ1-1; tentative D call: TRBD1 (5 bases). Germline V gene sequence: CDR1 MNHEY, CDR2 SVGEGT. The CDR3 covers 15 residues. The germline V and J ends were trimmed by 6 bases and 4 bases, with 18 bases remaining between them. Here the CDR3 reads CASSKHQGEGTEAFF. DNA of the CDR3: TGTGCCAGCAGCAAACACCAGGGAGAGGGCACTGAAGCTTTCTTT.

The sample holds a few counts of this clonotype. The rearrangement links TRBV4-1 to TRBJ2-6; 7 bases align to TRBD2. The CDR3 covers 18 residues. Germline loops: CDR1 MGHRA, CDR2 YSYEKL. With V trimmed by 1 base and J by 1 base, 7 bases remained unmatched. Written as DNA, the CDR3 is TGCGCCAGCAGCCAAGGGGCTAGCGGAACTTCTGGGGCCAACGTCCTGACTTTC. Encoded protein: CASSQGASGTSGANVLTF.